Presented here are 20 T cell receptor beta chains from one specimen sequenced in a study of chemoradiotherapy in HPV16-positive cancers. Only in-frame clones appear in the TCRdb table, and some are missing; sequencing was by immunoSEQ multiplex PCR. The table lists roughly 70,000 clones, 88% of them singletons. Sequences were derived from blood, sampled from a patient who underwent chemoradiotherapy. These receptors originate from a human donor with HPV-associated anogenital cancer.

The rearrangement joins TRBV6-5 to TRBJ2-3; TRBD2 aligns across 13 bases. Looked up from germline, CDR1 is MNHEY and CDR2 is SVGAGI. V lost 6 bases to trimming and J lost 6 bases; unmatched junction nucleotides: 3. This CDR3 is built from 14 residues. The CDR3 reads CASRGTSGTDTQYF. Here the CDR3 DNA reads TGTGCCAGCAGGGGGACTAGCGGGACGGATACGCAGTATTTT.

This clone was observed a single time. The chain carries TRBV5-4 and TRBJ2-3; D call uncertain. This CDR3 spans 13 amino acids. In germline, CDR1 is SGHNT, CDR2 YYREEE (reference sequence). The V end was cut by 5 bases, the J end by 6 bases, with 13 bases between. This CDR3 reads CASRAEVTDTQYF. The CDR3 region has the DNA TGTGCCAGCAGGGCAGAGGTGACGGATACGCAGTATTTT.

The chain carries TRBV28 and TRBJ2-3; the D is unclear. Germline CDR1 is MDHEN and CDR2 is SYDVKM. V lost 6 bases, J lost 6 bases, and 7 bases lay in between. The CDR3 runs to 11 residues. CDR3 residues: CASSIGDTQYF. CDR3 in DNA: TGTGCCAGCAGCATTGGGGATACGCAGTATTTT.

The chain's CDR3 is CASRDSGREATGELFF. In nucleotides, the CDR3 is TGTGCCAGCAGGGATAGCGGGAGGGAGGCCACCGGGGAGCTGTTTTTT. The J gene is TRBJ2-2, the V gene TRBV2; 11 bases line up with TRBD2. Trimming removed 6 bases from V and 4 bases from J; junction bases left unmatched: 7. In germline, CDR1 is SNHLY, CDR2 FYNNEI. The CDR3 runs to 16 residues.

The chain joins TRBV25-1 to TRBJ2-3, with D uncertain. CDR3 size: 13 residues. V lost 10 bases and J 6 bases, leaving 17 bases between the germline ends. CDR1 is MGHDK, CDR2 SYGVNS, per germline. CDR3 residues: CATKEYSRDTQYF. The CDR3, as DNA: TGTGCCACCAAGGAGTATTCGAGGGATACGCAGTATTTT.

This chain joins TRBV5-6 and TRBJ1-1, with D unclear. There are 13 residues in the CDR3. Germline V gene sequence: CDR1 SGHDT, CDR2 YYEEEE. Trimming cost V 1 base and J 10 bases, with 14 bases left between them. The CDR3 loop reads CASSLLALGAAFF. For the CDR3, the DNA is TGTGCCAGCAGCTTGTTGGCCTTAGGCGCAGCTTTCTTT.

The rearrangement joins TRBV19 to TRBJ1-6; tentative D call: TRBD1 (5 bases). Germline V gene lookup returns CDR1 LNHDA and CDR2 SQIVND (reference sequence). Trimming took off 3 bases at V and 3 bases at J, with 6 bases between the two ends. This CDR3 spans 14 amino acids. CDR3 region: CASSMGRYNSPLHF. CDR3 nucleotide sequence: TGTGCCAGTAGTATGGGGCGCTATAATTCACCCCTCCACTTT.

J is TRBJ1-4 and V is TRBV9; D is uncertain. The CDR3 extends over 14 amino acids. The ends were cut back, 3 bases at V and 7 bases at J, with 13 bases in the middle. Germline V gene data show CDR1 as SGDLS and CDR2 as YYNGEE. The DNA for the CDR3 is TGTGCCAGCAGCGCAAGAACAGCCGGTGAAAAACTGTTTTTT. Residues: CASSARTAGEKLFF.

V is TRBV6-5 and J is TRBJ2-7; 8 bases map to TRBD2. V lost 5 bases to trimming and J lost 1 base; unmatched junction nucleotides: 4. Per the germline V gene, CDR1 is MNHEY and CDR2 is SVGAGI. CDR3 size: 14 residues. The CDR3: CASSVSGASYEQYF. The DNA for the CDR3 is TGTGCCAGCAGTGTTAGCGGGGCATCCTACGAGCAGTACTTC.

A word on this clone: This sample includes further DNA sequences coding for the same CDR3. V gene TRBV19 combines with J gene TRBJ2-2, with TRBD1 matching 8 bases. The length of the CDR3 is 17 residues. J gave up 4 bases and V 0 bases, and 7 bases lay outside the gene matches. Germline loops: CDR1 LNHDA, CDR2 SQIVND (reference sequence). The CDR3 nucleotides are TGTGCCAGTAGTATAGATCCCGCAGGGGGCGGCACCGGGGAGCTGTTTTTT. Its translation: CASSIDPAGGGTGELFF. The full variable domain, with the rest looked up from reference TRBV19 and TRBJ2-2, is DGGITQSPKYLFRKEGQNVTLSCEQNLNHDAMYWYRQDPGQGLRLIYYSQIVNDFQKGDIAEGYSVSREKKESFPLTVTSAQKNPTAFYLCASSIDPAGGGTGELFFGEGSRLTVL.

The rearrangement joins TRBV7-9 to TRBJ1-2, with D maybe TRBD1 (6 bases). CDR1 is SEHNR, CDR2 FQNEAQ, per germline (reference sequence). The CDR3 runs to 15 residues. Trimming left V 5 bases short and J 5 bases short, with 18 bases between. The chain's CDR3 is CASSLGGQGRYGYTF. For the CDR3, the DNA is TGTGCCAGCAGCCTTGGGGGGCAGGGCAGATATGGCTACACCTTC.

The chain joins TRBV29-1 to TRBJ2-1; 14 bases map to TRBD2. CDR3 length equals 17 residues. Germline lookup yields CDR1 SQVTM and CDR2 ANQGSEA. J was trimmed by 0 bases and V by 7 bases; bases with no gene match: 8. The CDR3 protein is CSAAGTSGSNSYNEQFF. CDR3 coding DNA: TGCAGCGCCGCCGGGACTAGCGGGAGCAACTCCTACAATGAGCAGTTCTTC.

The J gene is TRBJ1-1, the V gene TRBV19; D might be TRBD1 (6 bases). Germline CDR1 and CDR2: LNHDA and SQIVND (reference sequence). The CDR3 extends over 17 amino acids. V lost 7 bases and J lost 1, with 22 bases in between. The CDR3 region has the DNA TGTGCCAGTAATCCTCTGGGGGCGGGGGCCCGGAACACTGAAGCTTTCTTT. It specifies CASNPLGAGARNTEAFF.

This clone was picked up one time. The J gene is TRBJ2-7, the V gene TRBV5-4; D possibly corresponds to TRBD1 (6 bases). The V and J ends lost 4 bases and 3 bases respectively, with 11 bases between them. CDR1 is SGHNT and CDR2 is YYREEE in the germline V gene (reference sequence). The CDR3 has 13 residues. This CDR3 reads CASSRQAGYEQYF. The CDR3, as DNA: TGTGCCAGCAGCCGACAGGCGGGCTACGAGCAGTACTTC. The full variable domain, in which reference TRBV5-4 and TRBJ2-7 provide the parts outside the CDR3, is ETGVTQSPTHLIKTRGQQVTLRCSSQSGHNTVSWYQQALGQGPQFIFQYYREEENGRGNFPPRFSGLQFPNYSSELNVNALELDDSALYLCASSRQAGYEQYFGPGTRLTVT.

In this sample, this clone turned up once. The chain has TRBV18 and TRBJ2-3; 8 bases match TRBD2. The V gene end was trimmed by 2 bases and the J gene end by 10 bases; junction bases not matched to a gene: 11. The CDR3 loop spans 15 amino acids. Germline lookup yields CDR1 KGHSH and CDR2 LQKENI. Here the CDR3 reads CASSPGRAGVQAQYF. The DNA of the CDR3 is TGTGCCAGCTCACCAGGGAGAGCGGGAGTACAGGCGCAGTATTTT. Drawing the rest from reference TRBV18 and TRBJ2-3, the complete variable domain is NAGVMQNPRHLVRRRGQEARLRCSPMKGHSHVYWYRQLPEEGLKFMVYLQKENIIDESGMPKERFSAEFPKEGPSILRIQQVVRGDSAAYFCASSPGRAGVQAQYFGPGTRLTVL.

The genes are TRBV7-2 and TRBJ1-2; TRBD1 agrees at 7 bases. With 4 bases clipped from V and 4 bases from J, the junction kept 6 bases outside the gene matches. The CDR3 covers 14 residues. Looked up from germline, CDR1 is SGHTA and CDR2 is FQGNSA. The CDR3 bases are TGTGCCAGCAGCTCACAGACAGGGAGCTATGGCTACACCTTC. It specifies CASSSQTGSYGYTF. Together with reference TRBV7-2 and TRBJ1-2, the CDR3 gives the full variable domain: GAGVSQSPSNKVTEKGKDVELRCDPISGHTALYWYRQSLGQGLEFLIYFQGNSAPDKSGLPSDRFSAERTGGSVSTLTIQRTQQEDSAVYLCASSSQTGSYGYTFGSGTRLTVV.

The chain carries TRBV10-1 and TRBJ2-3, with TRBD2 identical over 8 bases. The CDR3 is 16 amino acids. With 3 bases clipped from V and 2 bases from J, the junction kept 7 bases outside the gene matches. Germline-derived CDR1 and CDR2 are WNHNN and SYGVQD (reference sequence). The CDR3 region is CASSDWAGGLTDTQYF. The DNA of the CDR3 is TGCGCCAGCAGTGATTGGGCGGGAGGCCTCACAGATACGCAGTATTTT.

The chain is built from TRBV7-2 and TRBJ2-2; D is ambiguous. The CDR3 consists of 15 residues. Germline-derived CDR1 and CDR2 are SGHTA and FQGNSA. V dropped 2 bases and J dropped 5 bases, with 12 bases sitting between them. The CDR3 DNA follows: TGTGCCAGCAGCTTAAACGGGCAGGCGACCGGGGAGCTGTTTTTT. This codes for CASSLNGQATGELFF.

The gene calls are TRBV6-1 and TRBJ2-7; D gene uncertain. The ends were cut back, 5 bases at V and 4 bases at J, with 6 bases in the middle. Per germline, CDR1 MNHNS and CDR2 SASEGT. The CDR3 sequence is 11 residues long. CDR3 coding DNA: TGTGCCAGCAGTTTCTTATACGAGCAGTACTTC. Its protein is CASSFLYEQYF.

The genes are TRBV4-1 and TRBJ2-7, with a tentative D call TRBD2 (5 bases). Per germline, CDR1 MGHRA and CDR2 YSYEKL. CDR3 length: 12 amino acids. The germline V and J ends were trimmed by 5 bases and 7 bases, with 12 bases remaining between them. Here the CDR3 reads CASSSPGEEQYF. The CDR3 DNA reads TGCGCCAGCAGCTCCCCTGGGGAGGAGCAGTACTTC.